Below are 3 T cell receptor beta chains sequenced from a single sample in a study of Graves' ophthalmopathy and Graves' hyperthyroidism. Transcripts of RNA were the source for amplifying TCR beta CDR3 regions. First-round RT-PCR employed HTBI primers, with a second-round multiplex PCR after it. MiXCR, applied by TCRdb to the multiplex PCR reads, yields one record per CDR3 protein. This table holds about 600,000 distinct CDR3 sequences, just under 40% found once. The sequenced sample was peripheral blood or thyroid tissue (not recorded which). All receptors come from an adult man with Graves' hyperthyroidism.

The chain combines TRBV29-1 with TRBJ1-4; D gene unclear. This CDR3 is 13 amino acids long. Per the germline V gene, CDR1 is SQVTM and CDR2 is ANQGSEA. Trimming removed 7 bases at V and 0 bases at J, with 9 bases between. The CDR3 DNA follows: TGCAGCGCCGTCGGGACAACTAATGAAAAACTGTTTTTT. Translation: CSAVGTTNEKLFF. Complete variable domain (other parts from reference TRBV29-1 and TRBJ1-4): SAVISQKPSRDICQRGTSLTIQCQVDSQVTMMFWYRQQPGQSLTLIATANQGSEATYESGFVIDKFPISRPNLTFSTLTVSNMSPEDSSIYLCSAVGTTNEKLFFGSGTQLSVL.

V is TRBV10-3 and J is TRBJ1-2; TRBD1 agrees at 10 bases. V shed 6 bases and J 2 bases; nucleotides not matched to a gene: 3. Germline V gene lookup returns CDR1 ENHRY and CDR2 SYGVKD. The CDR3 runs to 14 residues. In nucleotides, the CDR3 is TGTGCCATCAGATCGGGACAGGGGAACTATGGCTACACCTTC. Translating it yields CAIRSGQGNYGYTF.

This clonotype was detected ten times or more. This rearrangement joins TRBV9 to TRBJ1-1; 9 bases line up with TRBD1. Germline V CDR1 and CDR2: SGDLS, YYNGEE. J lost 1 base, V lost 3 bases, and 4 bases had no gene match. CDR3 length: 15 residues. CDR3 protein: CASSEGTGSNTEAFF. Here the CDR3 DNA reads TGTGCCAGCAGCGAGGGGACAGGGTCGAACACTGAAGCTTTCTTT. Supplemented by reference TRBV9 and TRBJ1-1, the full variable domain reads DSGVTQTPKHLITATGQRVTLRCSPRSGDLSVYWYQQSLDQGLQFLIQYYNGEERAKGNILERFSAQQFPDLHSELNLSSLELGDSALYFCASSEGTGSNTEAFFGQGTRLTVV.